These 2 T cell receptor beta chains were all obtained from the same sample, sequenced in a study of CD8 T cells in Susac syndrome. With random hexamers, 0.5 to 1 ug RNA was reverse transcribed. One entry per CDR3 protein results from TCRdb running MiXCR on the immunoSEQ multiplex PCR reads. This sample has 200,000 to 300,000 distinct CDR3 sequences, with around 96% found just once. The specimen was CD4+ T cells from PBMCs. The receptors were gathered from a human donor with Susac syndrome.

The rearrangement uses TRBV28 and TRBJ2-7, with D possibly being TRBD2 (6 bases). The V end was cut by 6 bases, the J end by 5 bases, with 11 bases between. Germline-derived CDR1 and CDR2 are MDHEN and SYDVKM. The CDR3 extends over 12 amino acids. In DNA form, the CDR3 reads TGTGCCAGCAGGCCGGGACTCCACGAGCAGTACTTC. Translating gives CASRPGLHEQYF.

The CDR3 coding sequence is TGTGCCAGCAGCTTTTTTAGCGGGAGGGGGGGTGAGCAGTTCTTC. It is translated as CASSFFSGRGGEQFF. The chain employs TRBV7-2 and TRBJ2-1, with TRBD2 identical over 11 bases. Germline trimming cut 3 bases from V and 9 bases from J; bases unmatched to any gene: 7. The CDR3 totals 15 residues. Germline values: CDR1 SGHTA, CDR2 FQGNSA. Full variable domain (remainder filled in from reference TRBV7-2 and TRBJ2-1): GAGVSQSPSNKVTEKGKDVELRCDPISGHTALYWYRQSLGQGLEFLIYFQGNSAPDKSGLPSDRFSAERTGGSVSTLTIQRTQQEDSAVYLCASSFFSGRGGEQFFGPGTRLTVL.